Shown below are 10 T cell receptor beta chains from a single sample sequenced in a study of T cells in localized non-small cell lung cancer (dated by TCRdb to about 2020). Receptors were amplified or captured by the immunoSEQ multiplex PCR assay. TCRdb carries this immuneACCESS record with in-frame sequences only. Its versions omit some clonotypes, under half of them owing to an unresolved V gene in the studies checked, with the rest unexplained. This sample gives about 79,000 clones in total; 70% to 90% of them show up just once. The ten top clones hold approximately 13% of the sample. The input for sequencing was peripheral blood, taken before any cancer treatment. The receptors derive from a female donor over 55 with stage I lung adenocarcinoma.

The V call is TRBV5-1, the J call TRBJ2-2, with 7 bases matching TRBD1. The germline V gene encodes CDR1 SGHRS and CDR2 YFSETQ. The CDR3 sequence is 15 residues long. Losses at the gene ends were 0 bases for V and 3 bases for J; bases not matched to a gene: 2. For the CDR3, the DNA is TGCGCCAGCAGCTTGGGCCAGGGGGACACCGGGGAGCTGTTTTTT. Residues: CASSLGQGDTGELFF.

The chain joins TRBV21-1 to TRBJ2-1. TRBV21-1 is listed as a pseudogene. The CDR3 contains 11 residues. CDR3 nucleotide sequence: TGTGCCAGCACCCCTTGGAATGAGCAGTTCTTC. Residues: CASTPWNEQFF.

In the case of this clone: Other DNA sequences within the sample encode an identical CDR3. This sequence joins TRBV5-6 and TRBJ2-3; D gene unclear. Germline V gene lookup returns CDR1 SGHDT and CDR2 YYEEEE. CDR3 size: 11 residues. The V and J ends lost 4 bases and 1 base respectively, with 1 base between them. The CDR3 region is CASSRTDTQYF. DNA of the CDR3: TGTGCCAGCAGCCGCACAGATACGCAGTATTTT.

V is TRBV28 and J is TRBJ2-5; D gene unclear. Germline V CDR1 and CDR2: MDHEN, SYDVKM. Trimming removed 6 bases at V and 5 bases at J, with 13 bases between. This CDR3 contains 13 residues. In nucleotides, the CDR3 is TGTGCCAGCAGCCTGAGAGCGCCCGAGACCCAGTACTTC. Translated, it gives CASSLRAPETQYF.

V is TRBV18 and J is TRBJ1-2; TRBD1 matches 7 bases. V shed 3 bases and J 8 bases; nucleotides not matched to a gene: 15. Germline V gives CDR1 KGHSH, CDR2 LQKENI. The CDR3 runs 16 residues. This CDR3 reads CASSPGGSGTAGGYTF. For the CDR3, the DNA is TGTGCCAGCTCACCTGGTGGGAGTGGGACAGCGGGCGGCTACACCTTC.

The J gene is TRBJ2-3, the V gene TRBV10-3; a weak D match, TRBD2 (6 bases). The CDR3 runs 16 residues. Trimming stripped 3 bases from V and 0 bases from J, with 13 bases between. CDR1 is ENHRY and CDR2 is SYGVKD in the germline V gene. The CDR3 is CAISDIRERSTDTQYF. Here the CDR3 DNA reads TGTGCCATCAGTGATATACGGGAGAGGAGCACAGATACGCAGTATTTT.

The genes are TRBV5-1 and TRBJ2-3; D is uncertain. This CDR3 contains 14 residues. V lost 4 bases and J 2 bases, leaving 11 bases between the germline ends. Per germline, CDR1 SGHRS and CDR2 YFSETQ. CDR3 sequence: CASSRDHNTDTQYF. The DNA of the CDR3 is TGCGCCAGCAGCCGAGACCATAACACAGATACGCAGTATTTT.

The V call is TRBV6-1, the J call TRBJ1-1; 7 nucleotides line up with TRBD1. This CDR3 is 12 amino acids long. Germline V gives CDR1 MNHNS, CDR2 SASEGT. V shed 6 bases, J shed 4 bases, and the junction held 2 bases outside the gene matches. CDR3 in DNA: TGTGCCAGCAGAACAGGGGTCACTGAAGCTTTCTTT. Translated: CASRTGVTEAFF.

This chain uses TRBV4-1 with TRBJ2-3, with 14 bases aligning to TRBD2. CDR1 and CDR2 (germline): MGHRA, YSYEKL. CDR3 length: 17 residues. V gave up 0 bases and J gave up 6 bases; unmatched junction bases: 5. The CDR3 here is CASSQDGTSGRGDTQYF. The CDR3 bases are TGCGCCAGCAGCCAAGATGGGACTAGCGGGAGAGGGGATACGCAGTATTTT.

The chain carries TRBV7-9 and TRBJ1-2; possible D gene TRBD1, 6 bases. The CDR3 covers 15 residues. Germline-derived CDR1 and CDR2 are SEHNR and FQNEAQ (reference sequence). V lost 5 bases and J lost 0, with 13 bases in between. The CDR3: CASSLGGAANYGYTF. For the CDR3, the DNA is TGTGCCAGCAGCCTAGGGGGGGCGGCTAACTATGGCTACACCTTC.